This T cell receptor (beta chain) was sequenced in a study of blood T cell repertoires in COVID-19. TCRdb's copy holds only in-frame clones and misses some; the assay was immunoSEQ multiplex PCR. The data hold 180,000 or so clones, with approximately 85% observed a single time. Germline V lookup: CDR1 SGHNT, CDR2 YENEEA. V lost 5 bases, J lost 10 bases, and 6 bases stayed unmatched. The CDR3 contains 15 residues. The sequence derives from a man aged 55 to 70 with acute or convalescent COVID-19. The chain carries TRBV11-3 and TRBJ2-1; 15 nucleotides align to TRBD2. What was sequenced was peripheral blood. The CDR3 sequence is CASSQGLAGGPEQFF. CDR3 sequence (DNA): TGTGCCAGCAGCCAAGGACTAGCGGGAGGGCCCGAGCAGTTCTTC. Full variable domain (outside the CDR3, taken from reference TRBV11-3 and TRBJ2-1): EAGVVQSPRYKIIEKKQPVAFWCNPISGHNTLYWYLQNLGQGPELLIRYENEEAVDDSQLPKDRFSAERLKGVDSTLKIQPAELGDSAVYLCASSQGLAGGPEQFFGPGTRLTVL.